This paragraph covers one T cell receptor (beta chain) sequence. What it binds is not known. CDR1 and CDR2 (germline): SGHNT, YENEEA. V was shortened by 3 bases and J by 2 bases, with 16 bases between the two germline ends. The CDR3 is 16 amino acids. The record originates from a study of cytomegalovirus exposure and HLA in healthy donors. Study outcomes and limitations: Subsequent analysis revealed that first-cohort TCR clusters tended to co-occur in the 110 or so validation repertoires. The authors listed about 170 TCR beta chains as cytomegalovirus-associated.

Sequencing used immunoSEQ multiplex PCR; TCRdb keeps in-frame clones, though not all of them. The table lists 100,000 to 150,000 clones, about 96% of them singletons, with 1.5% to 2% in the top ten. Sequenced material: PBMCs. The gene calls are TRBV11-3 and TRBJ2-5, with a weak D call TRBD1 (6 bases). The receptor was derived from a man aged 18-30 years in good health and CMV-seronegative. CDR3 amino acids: CASSFRDTTLQETQYF. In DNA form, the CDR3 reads TGTGCCAGCAGCTTCCGGGACACCACCCTTCAAGAGACCCAGTACTTC.